One and the same sample provided the 29 T cell receptor beta chains below, sequenced in a study of blood T cell repertoires in COVID-19. Clones were sequenced by immunoSEQ multiplex PCR, and TCRdb holds only the in-frame ones, with some missing. The sample records tens of thousands of clones, more than 80% being singletons. Sequenced sample: peripheral blood. These receptors originate from a man in his fifties or sixties with acute or convalescent COVID-19.

The gene calls are TRBV10-3 and TRBJ2-7; 7 nucleotides match TRBD1. Germline CDR1 ENHRY, CDR2 SYGVKD. This CDR3 spans 15 amino acids. V lost 0 bases to trimming and J lost 0 bases; unmatched junction nucleotides: 2. This CDR3 is CAISESNRGSYEQYF. For the CDR3, the DNA is TGTGCCATCAGTGAGTCTAACAGGGGCTCCTACGAGCAGTACTTC.

This chain uses TRBV25-1 with TRBJ1-1; D ambiguous. CDR1 is MGHDK and CDR2 is SYGVNS in the germline V gene. The V end lost 4 bases, the J end lost 5 bases, and 17 bases lay between the germline ends. This CDR3 spans 15 amino acids. The CDR3 is CASSASGRRRTEAFF. The CDR3 coding sequence is TGTGCCAGCAGTGCCTCCGGTCGACGGAGGACTGAAGCTTTCTTT.

This clone was recorded a few times. The V call is TRBV29-1, the J call TRBJ1-1; D ambiguous. This CDR3 has 12 amino acids. The germline gives CDR1 SQVTM, CDR2 ANQGSEA. Trimming took off 1 base at V and 6 bases at J, with 9 bases between the two ends. CDR3 nucleotide sequence: TGCAGCGTTGAAGGGACCGGGGCTGAAGCTTTCTTT. Translating gives CSVEGTGAEAFF. Drawing the rest from reference TRBV29-1 and TRBJ1-1, the complete variable domain is SAVISQKPSRDICQRGTSLTIQCQVDSQVTMMFWYRQQPGQSLTLIATANQGSEATYESGFVIDKFPISRPNLTFSTLTVSNMSPEDSSIYLCSVEGTGAEAFFGQGTRLTVV.

This sequence joins TRBV5-1 and TRBJ2-3, with 10 nucleotides matching TRBD2. Germline trimming cut 2 bases from V and 6 bases from J; bases unmatched to any gene: 9. The CDR3 is 16 amino acids. The germline V gene encodes CDR1 SGHRS and CDR2 YFSETQ. CDR3: CASSFGLAGVVDTQYF. As DNA, the CDR3 is TGCGCCAGCAGCTTCGGCCTAGCGGGAGTGGTGGATACGCAGTATTTT.

The chain couples TRBV5-1 to TRBJ2-1; no definite D call. This CDR3 region has 16 residues. Trimming took 1 base from V and 1 from J, leaving 12 bases between them. Germline loops: CDR1 SGHRS, CDR2 YFSETQ. The CDR3 reads CASSLFAGLSYNEQFF. In DNA, the CDR3 is TGCGCCAGCAGCTTGTTCGCAGGCCTTTCCTACAATGAGCAGTTCTTC.

The chain has TRBV2 and TRBJ2-1; possibly TRBD2 for D (6 bases). In germline, CDR1 is SNHLY, CDR2 FYNNEI. The V and J ends lost 6 bases and 8 bases respectively, with 17 bases between them. This CDR3 region has 14 residues. CDR3 nucleotides: TGTGCCAGCAGGAGGGGCGGGATCAGCCATGAGCAGTTCTTC. Its protein is CASRRGGISHEQFF. Based on the CDR3 plus reference TRBV2 and TRBJ2-1, the full variable domain is EPEVTQTPSHQVTQMGQEVILRCVPISNHLYFYWYRQILGQKVEFLVSFYNNEISEKSEIFDDQFSVERPDGSNFTLKIRSTKLEDSAMYFCASRRGGISHEQFFGPGTRLTVL.

The genes are TRBV4-2 and TRBJ2-3; tentative D call: TRBD1 (5 bases). The germline gives CDR1 LGHNA, CDR2 YNFKEQ. V lost 0 bases and J lost 1, with 5 bases in between. The length of the CDR3 is 14 residues. DNA of the CDR3: TGTGCCAGCAGCCAAGAACAGGGCACAGATACGCAGTATTTT. It is translated as CASSQEQGTDTQYF.

This sequence joins TRBV27 and TRBJ1-2; D remains ambiguous. The CDR3 spans 15 residues. Germline CDR1 reads MNHEY; CDR2 reads SMNVEV (reference sequence). V was shortened by 2 bases and J by 1 base, with 11 bases between the two germline ends. CDR3 nucleotide sequence: TGTGCCAGCAGTTTAACTAGGAAGATTAACTATGGCTACACCTTC. Encoded protein: CASSLTRKINYGYTF.

The count of this clone is one. The rearrangement uses TRBV20-1 and TRBJ1-5; the D is unclear. Germline CDR1 and CDR2: DFQATT and SNEGSKA (reference sequence). The CDR3 totals 12 residues. Trimming removed 3 bases at V and 4 bases at J, with 7 bases between. The CDR3: CSASSYNQPQHF. Written as DNA, the CDR3 is TGCAGTGCTAGTTCCTATAATCAGCCCCAGCATTTT.

The chain couples TRBV21-1 to TRBJ1-6; the D segment call TRBD1 is taken from the table without a DNA check. TRBV21-1 is flagged as a pseudogene. The CDR3 is made up of 16 amino acids. CDR3 residues: CASSKEGRASGSPLHF. CDR3 coding DNA: TGTGCCAGCAGCAAAGAAGGCAGGGCGTCTGGCTCACCCCTCCACTTT.

The CDR3 DNA reads TGCGCCAGCAGAGCTGATGGGTTGGAGGGCTACACCTTC. Translation: CASRADGLEGYTF. The chain joins TRBV10-1 to TRBJ1-2; D is uncertain. The CDR3 has 13 residues. Trimming pared 6 bases from V and 8 bases from J, leaving 16 bases between. In germline, CDR1 is WNHNN, CDR2 SYGVQD (reference sequence).

The rearrangement uses TRBV6-5 and TRBJ2-7; TRBD2 matches 10 bases. V was clipped by 2 bases and J by 3 bases; unmatched bases: 4. The CDR3 length is 15 residues. The germline CDR1 and CDR2 sequences are MNHEY and SVGAGI. The CDR3 loop is CASSYGVAGGYEQYF. The CDR3 DNA sequence: TGTGCCAGCAGTTACGGGGTAGCGGGAGGCTACGAGCAGTACTTC.

This clone was detected a few times. The chain carries TRBV10-1 and TRBJ1-5; no clear D gene. Trimming stripped 2 bases from V and 5 bases from J, with 7 bases between. The CDR3 covers 13 residues. CDR1 is WNHNN and CDR2 is SYGVQD in the germline V gene (reference sequence). The CDR3 DNA reads as TGCGCCAGCAGTGAGAGCGCTTATCAGCCCCAGCATTTT. Its protein is CASSESAYQPQHF.

The rearrangement uses TRBV9 and TRBJ2-3; D gene uncertain. The germline V gene has CDR1 SGDLS and CDR2 YYNGEE. V lost 5 bases and J lost 0, with 13 bases in between. This CDR3 has 15 residues. CDR3 in amino acids: CASSPTSASTDTQYF. The CDR3 DNA reads TGTGCCAGCAGTCCGACTTCCGCGAGCACAGATACGCAGTATTTT.

The V call is TRBV7-8, the J call TRBJ2-3; 8 positions agree with TRBD2. Unmatched junction bases numbered 7, after V lost 4 bases and J lost 4 bases. CDR1 is SGHVS, CDR2 FQNEAQ, per germline. The length of the CDR3 is 15 residues. In DNA, the CDR3 is TGTGCCAGCAGCTCGGCGGGAGGAGGGGCAGATACGCAGTATTTT. Its protein is CASSSAGGGADTQYF.

This clone was observed once. Possible read error: a much larger clone is one base away. This sample includes further DNA sequences coding for the same CDR3. This chain joins TRBV6-5 and TRBJ1-1, with TRBD1 as a possible D gene (6 bases). There are 15 residues in the CDR3. The V end was cut by 3 bases, the J end by 1 base, with 12 bases between. CDR1 and CDR2 from the germline V gene are MNHEY and SVGAGI. DNA of the CDR3: TGTGCCAGCAGTTATTCGGGCAGGGGGAACACTGAAGCTTTCTTT. The encoded protein is CASSYSGRGNTEAFF.

This chain connects TRBV7-9 to TRBJ1-1, with D maybe TRBD1 (5 bases). The CDR3 is made up of 13 amino acids. The germline V gene has CDR1 SEHNR and CDR2 FQNEAQ (reference sequence). V shed 1 base and J shed 8 bases, with 11 bases lying between them. The CDR3 loop reads CASSLETGGEAFF. For the CDR3, the DNA is TGTGCCAGCAGCTTAGAAACAGGAGGGGAAGCTTTCTTT. Supplemented by reference TRBV7-9 and TRBJ1-1, the full variable domain reads DTGVSQNPRHKITKRGQNVTFRCDPISEHNRLYWYRQTLGQGPEFLTYFQNEAQLEKSRLLSDRFSAERPKGSFSTLEIQRTEQGDSAMYLCASSLETGGEAFFGQGTRLTVV.

This clone was picked up a small number of times. This sequence joins TRBV11-2 and TRBJ2-2; tentatively, D is TRBD2 (6 bases). The V end was cut by 1 base, the J end by 6 bases, with 12 bases between. Germline V gives CDR1 SGHAT, CDR2 FQNNGV. The CDR3 is 15 amino acids. In DNA, the CDR3 is TGTGCCAGCAGCTTAGGGCCGACGGGAGCCGGGGAGCTGTTTTTT. This translates into CASSLGPTGAGELFF.

The V and J genes are TRBV5-1 and TRBJ2-1, with unresolved D. CDR1 SGHRS and CDR2 YFSETQ come from the germline V gene. Trimming pared 4 bases from V and 6 bases from J, leaving 11 bases between. CDR3 length: 13 residues. In DNA, the CDR3 is TGCGCCAGCAGCCTCGGCGGAGTCAATGAGCAGTTCTTC. It translates to CASSLGGVNEQFF.

The genes are TRBV21-1 and TRBJ1-5. TRBV21-1 is assigned pseudogene status. CDR3 length: 18 amino acids. The CDR3 sequence is CASSTGGAGPRGNQPQHF. The CDR3 region has the DNA TGTGCCAGCAGCACGGGGGGGGCAGGGCCGAGGGGCAATCAGCCCCAGCATTTT.

The rearrangement links TRBV6-5 to TRBJ1-1, with D unresolved. Deletions cut 6 bases from V and 3 bases from J, with 11 bases between. The CDR3 runs 13 residues. From germline, CDR1 is MNHEY and CDR2 SVGAGI. The CDR3 region has the DNA TGTGCCAGCAGCGGATATGGGCACACTGAAGCTTTCTTT. Translated, it gives CASSGYGHTEAFF.

The chain joins TRBV12-3 or TRBV12-4 to TRBJ2-7; a possible D gene is TRBD2 (5 bases). V lost 2 bases and J lost 6, with 11 bases in between. This CDR3 spans 13 amino acids. The CDR3: CASSLNLATEQYF. The DNA of the CDR3 is TGTGCCAGCAGTTTAAACCTAGCTACCGAGCAGTACTTC.

This clone was recorded once. The J gene is TRBJ2-1, the V gene TRBV28; weak D call: TRBD2 (6 bases). V was clipped by 7 bases and J by 3 bases, with 10 bases between them. The CDR3 runs 13 residues. Germline V CDR1 and CDR2: MDHEN, SYDVKM. The CDR3 nucleotides read TGTGCCAGCAAGGGTAGCGGCTACAATGAGCAGTTCTTC. It codes for CASKGSGYNEQFF. The entire variable domain, with the rest obtained from reference TRBV28 and TRBJ2-1, is as follows: DVKVTQSSRYLVKRTGEKVFLECVQDMDHENMFWYRQDPGLGLRLIYFSYDVKMKEKGDIPEGYSVSREKKERFSLILESASTNQTSMYLCASKGSGYNEQFFGPGTRLTVL.

The gene calls are TRBV18 and TRBJ1-3, with TRBD1 matching 7 bases. Germline loops: CDR1 KGHSH, CDR2 LQKENI. V was pared by 3 bases and J by 0 bases, with 5 bases of the junction left unmatched. The CDR3 has 16 residues. The CDR3 DNA follows: TGTGCCAGCTCACCGACAGGGATCAGCTCTGGAAACACCATATATTTT. It specifies CASSPTGISSGNTIYF.

Only one count was recorded for this clone. This chain uses TRBV19 with TRBJ2-5; the D gene is possibly TRBD2 (6 bases). CDR1 is LNHDA and CDR2 is SQIVND in the germline V gene (reference sequence). This CDR3 has 13 amino acids. V was clipped by 6 bases and J by 1 base, with 9 bases between them. In DNA form, the CDR3 reads TGTGCCAGTAGCGGGAGCCTCCAAGAGACCCAGTACTTC. It yields the protein CASSGSLQETQYF.

Regarding this clone: Distinct nucleotide sequences in the sample also encode this CDR3. The gene calls are TRBV5-1 and TRBJ2-5; 8 bases are shared with TRBD2. Unmatched junction bases numbered 5, after V lost 4 bases and J lost 3 bases. The length of the CDR3 is 14 residues. The germline CDR1 and CDR2 sequences are SGHRS and YFSETQ. CDR3 sequence: CASSPSGREETQYF. In nucleotides, the CDR3 is TGCGCCAGCAGCCCCTCCGGGAGGGAAGAGACCCAGTACTTC.

The chain uses TRBV18 and TRBJ1-2; TRBD1 matches at 8 bases. The CDR3 spans 14 residues. V shed 2 bases, J shed 7 bases, and the junction held 6 bases outside the gene matches. Germline CDR1 and CDR2: KGHSH and LQKENI. The CDR3 loop reads CASSPTAGGLGYTF. The CDR3 DNA reads TGTGCCAGCTCACCAACGGCAGGGGGCCTTGGCTACACCTTC.

The chain joins TRBV4-2 to TRBJ2-7; D perhaps matches TRBD2 (6 bases). CDR1 is LGHNA, CDR2 YNFKEQ, per germline. V shed 0 bases and J shed 3 bases, with 15 bases lying between them. The CDR3 loop spans 16 amino acids. CDR3 in DNA: TGTGCCAGCAGCCAAGATTTTGGTACTAGCTACTACGAGCAGTACTTC. This encodes CASSQDFGTSYYEQYF.

The chain combines TRBV18 with TRBJ2-1, with a possible D match to TRBD1 (5 bases). The V end was cut by 1 base, the J end by 5 bases, with 9 bases between. The germline V gene encodes CDR1 KGHSH and CDR2 LQKENI. This CDR3 spans 14 amino acids. CDR3 coding DNA: TGTGCCAGCTCACCACTACAGGCTAACAATGAGCAGTTCTTC. It codes for CASSPLQANNEQFF.